Below, 22 T cell receptor beta chains from the same sample are listed, as sequenced in a study of blood T cell repertoires in COVID-19. The assay was immunoSEQ multiplex PCR, and TCRdb's table has in-frame clones only and misses some. The table shows about 320,000 clones, with around 82% occurring only once. Sequenced material: peripheral blood. Receptor source: a woman aged 45-59 years with acute or convalescent COVID-19.

The chain has TRBV7-9 and TRBJ2-5, with unresolved D. CDR1 SEHNR and CDR2 FQNEAQ come from the germline V gene (reference sequence). Trimming removed 4 bases at V and 5 bases at J, with 11 bases between. The CDR3 runs to 13 residues. The CDR3 region is CASSSDSWETQYF. The CDR3 coding sequence is TGTGCCAGCAGCTCCGACTCGTGGGAGACCCAGTACTTC.

The rearrangement uses TRBV2 and TRBJ2-1; D gene uncertain. The V gene lost 8 bases and the J gene lost 1 base, with 12 bases spanning the gap. CDR1 is SNHLY, CDR2 FYNNEI, per germline. CDR3 length: 14 residues. This CDR3 reads CASFSPRSYNEQFF. In DNA, the CDR3 is TGTGCCAGCTTTTCCCCGAGGTCCTACAATGAGCAGTTCTTC.

The sample holds one count of this clone. This chain links TRBV14 with TRBJ2-7, with 8 nucleotides matching TRBD1. Germline CDR1 reads SGHDN; CDR2 reads FVKESK. V dropped 4 bases and J dropped 0; count of bases not matched to a gene: 5. CDR3 length: 15 amino acids. The CDR3 sequence: CASSPWTGSSYEQYF. Written as DNA, the CDR3 is TGTGCCAGCAGCCCCTGGACAGGGAGCTCCTACGAGCAGTACTTC.

The J gene is TRBJ2-7, the V gene TRBV2; 7 positions match TRBD1. Germline V CDR1 and CDR2: SNHLY, FYNNEI. Trimming at V came to 8 bases and at J to 6 bases, leaving 13 bases not matched to a gene. The CDR3 covers 14 residues. CDR3 sequence (DNA): TGTGCCAGCGCCCCAGGGGGTAGTGTGCCCGAGCAGTACTTC. This gives the protein CASAPGGSVPEQYF.

The V call is TRBV7-2, the J call TRBJ1-4; TRBD1 might be the D (5 bases). The CDR3 covers 13 residues. Trimming pared 5 bases from V and 10 bases from J, leaving 14 bases between. CDR1 SGHTA and CDR2 FQGNSA come from the germline V gene. Here the CDR3 reads CASSDGQGGKLFF. The CDR3 DNA reads TGTGCCAGCAGCGACGGGCAGGGCGGAAAACTGTTTTTT.

This chain joins TRBV6-5 and TRBJ1-2; 7 bases agree with TRBD1. The germline V gene has CDR1 MNHEY and CDR2 SVGAGI. The CDR3 loop spans 13 amino acids. J was trimmed by 2 bases and V by 6 bases; bases with no gene match: 3. The CDR3 region has the DNA TGTGCCAGCAGATCGACAGGGAACTATGGCTACACCTTC. The encoded protein is CASRSTGNYGYTF.

A word on this clone: Other DNA sequences in this sample translate to the same CDR3. The J gene is TRBJ2-1, the V gene TRBV5-4; 9 nucleotides align to TRBD2. Trimming took 2 bases from V and 5 from J; bases not matched to a gene: 5. This CDR3 comprises 15 residues. Germline loops: CDR1 SGHNT, CDR2 YYREEE (reference sequence). CDR3: CASSLELAGHNEQFF. In nucleotides, the CDR3 is TGTGCCAGCAGCTTAGAACTAGCGGGCCACAATGAGCAGTTCTTC.

In its sample, this clone was seen once. The V and J genes are TRBV9 and TRBJ1-2; 10 positions match TRBD1. V lost 0 bases and J lost 7; bases outside the gene matches: 6. The CDR3 covers 15 residues. Germline assignment: CDR1 SGDLS and CDR2 YYNGEE. The CDR3 bases are TGTGCCAGCAGCGTAGCTACGGGGGACAGGGGTGGCTACACCTTC. Its translation is CASSVATGDRGGYTF.

The chain has TRBV5-1 and TRBJ1-1; D perhaps matches TRBD1 (5 bases). The CDR3 consists of 14 residues. Germline CDR1 is SGHRS and CDR2 is YFSETQ. The germline V and J ends were trimmed by 7 bases and 4 bases, with 17 bases remaining between them. The CDR3 region has the DNA TGCGCCAGCGGGGTCGGGGGAATTGGCACTGAAGCTTTCTTT. Encoded protein: CASGVGGIGTEAFF.

The J gene is TRBJ2-2, the V gene TRBV27; 9 bases are shared with TRBD1. This CDR3 region has 15 residues. From germline, CDR1 is MNHEY and CDR2 SMNVEV (reference sequence). Trimming took 9 bases from V and 6 from J; bases not matched to a gene: 11. The CDR3 nucleotides read TGTGCCAGTCAGACCTCCGGGACAGGGTCCGGGGAGCTGTTTTTT. Its translation is CASQTSGTGSGELFF.

The V gene is TRBV11-3, the J gene TRBJ1-1; TRBD1 is a possible D gene (5 bases). The CDR3 loop spans 13 amino acids. Trimming shortened V by 4 bases and J by 5 bases, and 11 bases separated the two germline ends. Germline assignment: CDR1 SGHNT and CDR2 YENEEA. CDR3 bases: TGTGCCAGCAGCTCCACGACAGCTACTGAAGCTTTCTTT. It is translated as CASSSTTATEAFF.

A few counts support this clone. The chain combines TRBV5-1 with TRBJ2-7, with TRBD1 matching 9 bases. This CDR3 has 14 residues. V shed 1 base and J 7 bases; nucleotides not matched to a gene: 6. Germline CDR1 and CDR2: SGHRS and YFSETQ. The CDR3 region is CASSLISGQGEQYV. Written as DNA, the CDR3 is TGCGCCAGCAGCTTGATTTCAGGACAGGGGGAGCAGTACGTC.

This clone appeared a few times. The CDR3 coding sequence is TGTGCCAGTAGTAGCACAGGGGATGGAAACACCATATATTTT. Protein product: CASSSTGDGNTIYF. The genes are TRBV19 and TRBJ1-3; 7 bases align to TRBD1. The germline V gene has CDR1 LNHDA and CDR2 SQIVND (reference sequence). The CDR3 spans 14 residues. The V gene end was trimmed by 4 bases and the J gene end by 3 bases; junction bases not matched to a gene: 3.

The V and J genes are TRBV7-9 and TRBJ2-2, with D possibly TRBD1 on 5 matching bases. The germline gives CDR1 SEHNR, CDR2 FQNEAQ (reference sequence). The V and J ends lost 5 bases and 4 bases respectively, with 23 bases between them. CDR3 length: 18 amino acids. CDR3 in amino acids: CASSPRFFAPQGTGELFF. DNA for the CDR3: TGTGCCAGCAGCCCTAGATTCTTCGCACCTCAGGGCACCGGGGAGCTGTTTTTT.

The V and J genes are TRBV7-9 and TRBJ2-3, with 10 bases aligning to TRBD2. V dropped 4 bases and J dropped 0; count of bases not matched to a gene: 4. CDR1 and CDR2 from the germline V gene are SEHNR and FQNEAQ (reference sequence). The length of the CDR3 is 16 residues. CDR3 bases: TGTGCCAGCAGCTCTGGGACTAGCGCTAGCACAGATACGCAGTATTTT. It encodes CASSSGTSASTDTQYF.

This clone was detected once. The chain links TRBV12-3 or TRBV12-4 to TRBJ1-1, with 9 bases fitting TRBD1. The trim removed 6 bases at V and 4 bases at J, leaving 3 bases unmatched. This CDR3 is 13 amino acids long. CDR3 region: CASRTGGATEAFF. In nucleotides, the CDR3 is TGTGCCAGCAGGACAGGGGGGGCCACTGAAGCTTTCTTT.

This chain joins TRBV27 and TRBJ1-4, with D uncertain. Germline V gene lookup returns CDR1 MNHEY and CDR2 SMNVEV (reference sequence). With 6 bases removed from V and 1 base from J, the gap between germline ends came to 18 bases. The CDR3 consists of 17 residues. In DNA, the CDR3 is TGTGCCAGCAGAACCCTAGAGGAGGGAGTAACTAATGAAAAACTGTTTTTT. Its protein is CASRTLEEGVTNEKLFF.

CDR3 amino acids: CASSQLGLIGYNEQFF. Written as DNA, the CDR3 is TGTGCCAGCAGCCAACTGGGGCTAATCGGCTACAATGAGCAGTTCTTC. The chain links TRBV14 to TRBJ2-1; a weak D match, TRBD1 (5 bases). CDR3 size: 16 residues. V shed 2 bases and J shed 3 bases, with 14 bases lying between them. The germline V gene has CDR1 SGHDN and CDR2 FVKESK.

The V call is TRBV6-6, the J call TRBJ2-7; 8 bases match TRBD2. Germline V gene lookup returns CDR1 MNHNY and CDR2 SVGAGI (reference sequence). The CDR3 runs 15 residues. Trimming took 2 bases from V and 0 from J; bases not matched to a gene: 3. The CDR3 protein is CASSYIAGPSYEQYF. The DNA of the CDR3 is TGTGCCAGCAGTTACATAGCGGGGCCCTCCTACGAGCAGTACTTC.

This chain uses TRBV7-6 with TRBJ2-1; D uncertain. Germline V gene sequence: CDR1 SGHVS, CDR2 FNYEAQ. The CDR3 spans 13 residues. Between the trimmed V and J ends, which lost 2 bases and 8 bases, there was a span of 10 bases. CDR3 protein: CASSLSERDEQFF. The CDR3 coding sequence is TGTGCCAGCAGCTTAAGTGAGCGTGATGAGCAGTTCTTC.

This clone came up a few times. The chain employs TRBV7-6 and TRBJ2-7, with D possibly being TRBD2 (5 bases). Trimming removed 2 bases from V and 3 bases from J, with 11 bases in between. The CDR3 sequence is 14 residues long. Germline V gene lookup returns CDR1 SGHVS and CDR2 FNYEAQ. In DNA form, the CDR3 reads TGTGCCAGCAGCTTATCGATCGGGGACTACGAGCAGTACTTC. This codes for CASSLSIGDYEQYF. The full variable domain, rest sourced from reference TRBV7-6 and TRBJ2-7, is GAGVSQSPRYKVTKRGQDVALRCDPISGHVSLYWYRQALGQGPEFLTYFNYEAQQDKSGLPNDRFSAERPEGSISTLTIQRTEQRDSAMYRCASSLSIGDYEQYFGPGTRLTVT.

The chain combines TRBV9 with TRBJ1-6; D might be TRBD1 (5 bases). V was cut by 0 bases and J by 7 bases, with 8 bases left in between. In germline, CDR1 is SGDLS, CDR2 YYNGEE. This CDR3 has 14 residues. CDR3 DNA: TGTGCCAGCAGCGTAGGACAGACCAATTCACCCCTCCACTTT. Translating gives CASSVGQTNSPLHF. Variable domain in full (rest from reference TRBV9 and TRBJ1-6): DSGVTQTPKHLITATGQRVTLRCSPRSGDLSVYWYQQSLDQGLQFLIQYYNGEERAKGNILERFSAQQFPDLHSELNLSSLELGDSALYFCASSVGQTNSPLHFGNGTRLTVT.